The 26 T cell receptor beta chains below all came from one sample that was sequenced in a study of vaccination effects on CD4 cells after COVID-19. No antigen has been assigned to these receptors. Expansion of antigen-specific CD4+ T cells with viral peptide pools was carried out by the ViraFEST assay before sequencing. Cells that had been cultured for nine to eleven days were the source of isolated CD4+ T cells. Two doses of BNT162b2 or mRNA-1273 vaccine were administered to participants. Generated by immunoSEQ multiplex PCR, the TCRdb table keeps only in-frame clones and is missing some. Among some 69,000 clones listed, around 70% were seen once. The material was CD4+ T cells from PBMCs cultured with HCoV-229E spike peptides, obtained after COVID-19 vaccination. Every receptor here comes from a human donor who received a COVID-19 vaccine.

This clone was found a few times. V is TRBV7-9 and J is TRBJ1-6; D unresolved. The CDR3 length is 14 residues. Germline CDR1 is SEHNR and CDR2 is FQNEAQ (reference sequence). The V gene lost 2 bases and the J gene lost 3 bases, with 5 bases spanning the gap. The CDR3 loop reads CASSLQNYNSPLHF. The CDR3 DNA follows: TGTGCCAGCAGCTTACAGAACTATAATTCACCCCTCCACTTT.

J is TRBJ1-1 and V is TRBV10-3, with a weak D call TRBD1 (5 bases). Germline V gene data show CDR1 as ENHRY and CDR2 as SYGVKD. CDR3 length: 17 residues. V was shortened by 11 bases and J by 2 bases, with 27 bases between the two germline ends. CDR3 in DNA: TGTGCCTCGAGCTCCCCGAACCGGGACCCACAAAACACTGAAGCTTTCTTT. As protein: CASSSPNRDPQNTEAFF.

This clone occurred a few times. The chain has TRBV18 and TRBJ1-3, with D hard to call. The CDR3 sequence is 16 residues long. Germline V gives CDR1 KGHSH, CDR2 LQKENI. Trimming removed 6 bases at V and 4 bases at J, with 19 bases between. CDR3 nucleotide sequence: TGTGCCAGCTCCTCCGGACCGAAGGGAACGGGAAACACCATATATTTT. Its translation is CASSSGPKGTGNTIYF. The full variable domain, in which reference TRBV18 and TRBJ1-3 provide the parts outside the CDR3, is NAGVMQNPRHLVRRRGQEARLRCSPMKGHSHVYWYRQLPEEGLKFMVYLQKENIIDESGMPKERFSAEFPKEGPSILRIQQVVRGDSAAYFCASSSGPKGTGNTIYFGEGSWLTVV.

The chain carries TRBV28 and TRBJ2-4, with 11 bases lining up with TRBD1. Per germline, CDR1 MDHEN and CDR2 SYDVKM. After removal of 1 base from V and 0 bases from J, the junction contained 2 bases not matched to a gene. The CDR3 loop spans 17 amino acids. The CDR3 DNA is TGTGCCAGCAGTTTATCCGGACAGGGGGCAGCCAAAAACATTCAGTACTTC. Its protein product is CASSLSGQGAAKNIQYF.

The chain is built from TRBV6-2 or TRBV6-3 and TRBJ1-2, with D possibly TRBD1 on 5 matching bases. With 6 bases removed from V and 6 bases from J, the gap between germline ends came to 11 bases. Germline assignment: CDR1 MNHEY and CDR2 SVGEGT. This CDR3 is 12 amino acids long. The CDR3 spells CASSRRTNGYTF. The CDR3, as DNA: TGTGCCAGCAGCCGTCGGACAAATGGCTACACCTTC.

This chain connects TRBV18 to TRBJ1-1; a possible D gene is TRBD1 (6 bases). This CDR3 is 14 amino acids long. V shed 3 bases and J shed 1 base, with 9 bases lying between them. Germline CDR1 KGHSH, CDR2 LQKENI. This CDR3 reads CASSPRTANTEAFF. CDR3 nucleotide sequence: TGTGCCAGCTCACCCCGGACAGCGAACACTGAAGCTTTCTTT.

This clone was counted once. V gene TRBV10-3 combines with J gene TRBJ1-1; TRBD1 might be the D (5 bases). The CDR3 runs 16 residues. V shed 2 bases and J shed 3 bases, with 16 bases lying between them. Looked up from germline, CDR1 is ENHRY and CDR2 is SYGVKD. CDR3 protein: CAISEGGSYVDTEAFF. In DNA form, the CDR3 reads TGTGCCATCAGTGAGGGGGGTAGCTATGTTGACACTGAAGCTTTCTTT.

The chain combines TRBV4-2 with TRBJ2-5, with 10 bases aligning to TRBD2. The CDR3 runs to 17 residues. After removal of 1 base from V and 9 bases from J, the junction contained 14 bases not matched to a gene. CDR1 is LGHNA and CDR2 is YNFKEQ in the germline V gene. CDR3: CASSQGSGGGLGGPQYF. CDR3 nucleotides: TGTGCCAGCAGCCAAGGGAGCGGGGGGGGCCTGGGTGGGCCCCAGTACTTC.

The chain has TRBV18 and TRBJ2-5, with D perhaps given as TRBD1 or TRBD2 (5 bases each). The CDR3 is 17 amino acids. In germline, CDR1 is KGHSH, CDR2 LQKENI. Trimming stripped 0 bases from V and 2 bases from J, with 16 bases between. CDR3 sequence reads: CASSPPRGGDEQETQYF. In DNA form, the CDR3 reads TGTGCCAGCTCACCACCGAGGGGTGGGGACGAGCAAGAGACCCAGTACTTC.

This clone appeared a single time. In DNA form, the CDR3 reads TGTGCCAGCAGCTTAGTGGGACAAGGGACCAAAGCTTTCTTT. Protein sequence: CASSLVGQGTKAFF. The V call is TRBV7-2, the J call TRBJ1-1; the D gene is possibly TRBD1 (6 bases). CDR1 and CDR2 (germline): SGHTA, FQGNSA. The CDR3 runs to 14 residues. The germline V and J ends were trimmed by 1 base and 9 bases, with 15 bases remaining between them.

This chain links TRBV7-2 with TRBJ1-6, with D possibly TRBD1 on 5 matching bases. Germline V CDR1 and CDR2: SGHTA, FQGNSA. Trimming took off 4 bases at V and 8 bases at J, with 15 bases between the two ends. The CDR3 loop spans 15 amino acids. The CDR3 nucleotides read TGTGCCAGCAGCTCCCGGGACGGGGGATATTCACCCCTCCACTTT. As protein: CASSSRDGGYSPLHF.

J is TRBJ2-2 and V is TRBV18, with D possibly matching TRBD2 (6 bases). The CDR3 spans 16 residues. CDR1 KGHSH and CDR2 LQKENI come from the germline V gene. The V gene lost 6 bases and the J gene lost 0 bases, with 14 bases spanning the gap. Written as DNA, the CDR3 is TGTGCCAGCTCCCAACCGTCGGGGGCGAACACCGGGGAGCTGTTTTTT. It specifies CASSQPSGANTGELFF.

V is TRBV24-1 and J is TRBJ2-2, with 7 bases that match TRBD1. The CDR3 contains 17 residues. With V trimmed by 0 bases and J by 3 bases, 6 bases remained unmatched. Germline V lookup: CDR1 KGHDR, CDR2 SFDVKD. The CDR3, as DNA: TGTGCCACCAGTGATTTGATTGCAGGGGGAGACACCGGGGAGCTGTTTTTT. This sequence encodes CATSDLIAGGDTGELFF.

This rearrangement joins TRBV5-1 to TRBJ2-3; 10 bases agree with TRBD1. This CDR3 contains 15 residues. With V trimmed by 3 bases and J by 7 bases, 8 bases remained unmatched. Looked up from germline, CDR1 is SGHRS and CDR2 is YFSETQ. The CDR3 DNA sequence: TGCGCCAGCAGCTCCGGGACAGGGGTTGGTTATACGCAGTATTTT. As protein: CASSSGTGVGYTQYF.

CDR3 amino acids: CASSDRSRDEQFF. The CDR3 nucleotides are TGTGCCAGCAGTGACAGGTCCCGGGATGAGCAGTTCTTC. The V gene is TRBV6-4, the J gene TRBJ2-1, with D hard to call. V lost 2 bases and J 8 bases, leaving 10 bases between the germline ends. The CDR3 length is 13 residues. Germline V gene lookup returns CDR1 MRHNA and CDR2 SNTAGT.

The V and J genes are TRBV2 and TRBJ1-2; D is undetermined. CDR1 is SNHLY and CDR2 is FYNNEI in the germline V gene. The CDR3 covers 12 residues. Trimming removed 3 bases at V and 2 bases at J, with 4 bases between. As DNA, the CDR3 is TGTGCCAGCAGTGACATAAACTATGGCTACACCTTC. Protein: CASSDINYGYTF.

This clone was picked up a small number of times. V is TRBV5-1 and J is TRBJ1-2; possibly TRBD1 for D (6 bases). The V and J ends lost 4 bases and 2 bases respectively, with 12 bases between them. The CDR3 runs to 14 residues. The V gene's germline CDR1 is SGHRS and CDR2 YFSETQ. This CDR3 is CASSTGHLNYGYTF. Written as DNA, the CDR3 is TGCGCCAGCAGCACGGGACACCTGAACTATGGCTACACCTTC.

The chain employs TRBV24-1 and TRBJ2-5, with 7 positions matching TRBD2. Trimming removed 3 bases from V and 1 base from J; junction bases left unmatched: 4. The germline gives CDR1 KGHDR, CDR2 SFDVKD. This CDR3 has 15 residues. CDR3 sequence reads: CATSDPAGIQETQYF. The DNA for the CDR3 is TGTGCCACCAGTGATCCAGCGGGGATCCAAGAGACCCAGTACTTC.

The chain links TRBV9 to TRBJ1-3, with D perhaps TRBD1 (6 bases). Trimming pared 0 bases from V and 0 bases from J, leaving 10 bases between. CDR3 size: 16 residues. Germline V gene sequence: CDR1 SGDLS, CDR2 YYNGEE. DNA of the CDR3: TGTGCCAGCAGCGTAGATACAGGGACCTCTGGAAACACCATATATTTT. The encoded protein is CASSVDTGTSGNTIYF.

This chain links TRBV30 with TRBJ2-2; D perhaps matches TRBD1 (6 bases). Germline values: CDR1 GTSNPN, CDR2 SVGIG (reference sequence). This CDR3 has 17 residues. With 0 bases removed from V and 6 bases from J, the gap between germline ends came to 20 bases. CDR3 protein: CAWSVRWGLIKAGELFF. In DNA, the CDR3 is TGTGCCTGGAGTGTAAGGTGGGGGCTTATTAAGGCCGGGGAGCTGTTTTTT.

This clone was seen a few times. The rearrangement joins TRBV7-2 to TRBJ1-2; unclear D gene. V was cut by 1 base and J by 7 bases, with 16 bases left in between. The CDR3 runs to 15 residues. The germline V gene has CDR1 SGHTA and CDR2 FQGNSA. CDR3: CASSLEGSLLSGYTF. CDR3 nucleotide sequence: TGTGCCAGCAGCTTAGAGGGCAGCCTTTTATCTGGCTACACCTTC. The variable domain in full, with the rest retrieved from reference TRBV7-2 and TRBJ1-2, is GAGVSQSPSNKVTEKGKDVELRCDPISGHTALYWYRQSLGQGLEFLIYFQGNSAPDKSGLPSDRFSAERTGGSVSTLTIQRTQQEDSAVYLCASSLEGSLLSGYTFGSGTRLTVV.

This clone came up a few times. The genes are TRBV5-1 and TRBJ1-5, with 9 bases fitting TRBD1. Per germline, CDR1 SGHRS and CDR2 YFSETQ. The trim removed 4 bases at V and 7 bases at J, leaving 12 bases unmatched. The CDR3 loop spans 16 amino acids. Written as DNA, the CDR3 is TGCGCCAGCAGCCCCGGAGAGGGGACAGGGTACCAGCCCCAGCATTTT. This translates into CASSPGEGTGYQPQHF.

This rearrangement joins TRBV3-1 (or the pseudogene TRBV3-2) to TRBJ2-3; 7 positions agree with TRBD2. The CDR3 sequence is 16 residues long. Per germline, CDR1 LGHDT and CDR2 YNNKEL (reference sequence). The V gene end was trimmed by 4 bases and the J gene end by 5 bases; junction bases not matched to a gene: 12. CDR3 bases: TGTGCCAGCAGCCCCTCCTCCGGGGGGAGGGGAGATACGCAGTATTTT. This encodes CASSPSSGGRGDTQYF.

The chain carries TRBV4-3 and TRBJ2-1; D might be TRBD2 (6 bases). CDR1 LGHNA and CDR2 YSLEER come from the germline V gene. Between the trimmed V and J ends, which lost 1 base and 0 bases, there was a span of 10 bases. The CDR3 loop spans 16 amino acids. For the CDR3, the DNA is TGCGCCAGCAGCCAAGGCGGGGACCTCTCCTACAATGAGCAGTTCTTC. As protein: CASSQGGDLSYNEQFF.

The rearrangement joins TRBV9 to TRBJ2-1; 8 nucleotides match TRBD2. This CDR3 comprises 15 residues. Germline loops: CDR1 SGDLS, CDR2 YYNGEE. Trimming took 5 bases from V and 0 from J; bases not matched to a gene: 4. The CDR3 loop is CASSVAGGSYNEQFF. CDR3 nucleotides: TGTGCCAGCAGTGTTGCGGGGGGCTCCTACAATGAGCAGTTCTTC.

This clone was seen only a few times. The chain joins TRBV4-2 to TRBJ2-7; D remains unclear. CDR1 and CDR2 from the germline V gene are LGHNA and YNFKEQ. V lost 4 bases to trimming and J lost 2 bases, with 15 bases between them. CDR3 size: 15 residues. DNA of the CDR3: TGTGCCAGCAGCCCCAACCCTGGCGGTGCCTACGAGCAGTACGTC. It codes for CASSPNPGGAYEQYV.